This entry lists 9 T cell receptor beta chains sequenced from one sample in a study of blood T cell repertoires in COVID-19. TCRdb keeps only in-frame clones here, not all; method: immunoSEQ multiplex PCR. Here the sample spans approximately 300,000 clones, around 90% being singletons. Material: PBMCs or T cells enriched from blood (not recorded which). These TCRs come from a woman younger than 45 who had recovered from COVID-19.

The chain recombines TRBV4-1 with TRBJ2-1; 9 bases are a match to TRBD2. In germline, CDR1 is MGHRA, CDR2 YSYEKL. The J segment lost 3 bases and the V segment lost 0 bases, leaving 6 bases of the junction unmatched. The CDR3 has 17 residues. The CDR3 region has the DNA TGCGCCAGCAGCCAAGAAGGTGCGGGGGGGATCTACAATGAGCAGTTCTTC. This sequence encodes CASSQEGAGGIYNEQFF.

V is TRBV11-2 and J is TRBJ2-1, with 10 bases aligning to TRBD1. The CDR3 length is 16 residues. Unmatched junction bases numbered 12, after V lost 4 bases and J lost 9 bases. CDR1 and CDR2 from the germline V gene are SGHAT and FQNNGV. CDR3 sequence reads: CASSSPRDRGVGEQFF. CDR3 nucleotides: TGTGCCAGCAGCTCCCCACGGGACAGGGGTGTTGGTGAGCAGTTCTTC.

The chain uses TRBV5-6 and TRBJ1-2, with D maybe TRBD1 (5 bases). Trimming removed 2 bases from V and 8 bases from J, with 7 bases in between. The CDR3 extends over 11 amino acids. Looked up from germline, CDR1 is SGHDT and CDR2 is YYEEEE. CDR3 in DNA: TGTGCCAGCAGCTTCAGGGTCGGCTACACCTTC. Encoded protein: CASSFRVGYTF.

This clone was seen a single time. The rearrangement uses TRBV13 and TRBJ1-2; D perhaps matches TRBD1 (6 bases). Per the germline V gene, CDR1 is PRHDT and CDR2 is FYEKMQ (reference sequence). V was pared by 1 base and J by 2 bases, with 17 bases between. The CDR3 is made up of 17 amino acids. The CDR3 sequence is CASSLVPGAADNYGYTF. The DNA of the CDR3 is TGTGCCAGCAGCTTAGTGCCAGGGGCGGCGGACAACTATGGCTACACCTTC. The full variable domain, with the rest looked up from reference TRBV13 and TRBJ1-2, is AAGVIQSPRHLIKEKRETATLKCYPIPRHDTVYWYQQGPGQDPQFLISFYEKMQSDKGSIPDRFSAQQFSDYHSELNMSSLELGDSALYFCASSLVPGAADNYGYTFGSGTRLTVV.

Here the CDR3 reads CASSLGGTGGYGYTF. The CDR3 nucleotides read TGTGCCAGCAGCTTAGGTGGGACAGGGGGTTATGGCTACACCTTC. The chain employs TRBV13 and TRBJ1-2, with TRBD1 matching 11 bases. The V and J ends lost 0 bases and 5 bases, in that order; junction bases with no gene match: 2. Germline CDR1 PRHDT, CDR2 FYEKMQ (reference sequence). This CDR3 has 15 residues.

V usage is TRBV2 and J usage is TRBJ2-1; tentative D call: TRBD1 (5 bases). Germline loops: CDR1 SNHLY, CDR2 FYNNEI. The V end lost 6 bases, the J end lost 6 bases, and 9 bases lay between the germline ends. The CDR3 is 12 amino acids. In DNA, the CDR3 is TGTGCCAGCAGGTGGGGCCTCAATGAGCAGTTCTTC. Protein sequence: CASRWGLNEQFF.

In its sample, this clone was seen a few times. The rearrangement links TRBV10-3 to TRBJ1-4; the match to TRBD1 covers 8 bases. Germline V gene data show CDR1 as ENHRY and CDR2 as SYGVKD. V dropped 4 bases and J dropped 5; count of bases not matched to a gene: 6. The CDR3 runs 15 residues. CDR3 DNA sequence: TGTGCCATCAGTGCAGGGGGCGATGCCAATGAAAAACTGTTTTTT. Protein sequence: CAISAGGDANEKLFF.

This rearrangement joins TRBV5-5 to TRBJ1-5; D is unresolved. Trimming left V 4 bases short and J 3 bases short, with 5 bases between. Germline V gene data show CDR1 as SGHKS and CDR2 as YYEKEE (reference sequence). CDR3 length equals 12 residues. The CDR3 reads CASSAYNQPQHF. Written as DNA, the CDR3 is TGTGCCAGCAGCGCGTACAATCAGCCCCAGCATTTT. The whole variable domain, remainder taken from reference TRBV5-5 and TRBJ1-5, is DAGVTQSPTHLIKTRGQQVTLRCSPISGHKSVSWYQQVLGQGPQFIFQYYEKEERGRGNFPDRFSARQFPNYSSELNVNALLLGDSALYLCASSAYNQPQHFGDGTRLSIL.

CDR3 DNA sequence: TGTGCCAGCAGTTATGAGGGGGCCCGAGGGGGAGAGACCCAGTACTTC. Amino acids: CASSYEGARGGETQYF. The gene calls are TRBV9 and TRBJ2-5, with TRBD1 matching over 7 bases. The CDR3 has 16 amino acids. V was pared by 5 bases and J by 4 bases, with 14 bases of the junction left unmatched. The V gene's germline CDR1 is SGDLS and CDR2 YYNGEE.